What follows is one T cell receptor beta chain and its context. This specimen comes from a study of blood T cell repertoires in COVID-19. Germline loops: CDR1 LGHNA, CDR2 YNFKEQ. This CDR3 spans 19 amino acids. The junction had 9 bases not matched to a gene; V was cut back by 3 bases and J by 0 bases. Measured with immunoSEQ multiplex PCR; TCRdb has only the in-frame clones, and not every one. The data contain 200,000 to 250,000 clones, around 81% of them seen just once; the ten biggest clones take up roughly 2.3%. The receptor was derived from a woman aged 60-75 years with acute or convalescent COVID-19. The sequenced sample was peripheral blood. The V call is TRBV4-2, the J call TRBJ2-1; 12 bases fit TRBD2. For the CDR3, the DNA is TGTGCCAGCAGCCACGAGCGTGGACTAGCGGGGAACTCCTACAATGAGCAGTTCTTC. Translating it yields CASSHERGLAGNSYNEQFF.